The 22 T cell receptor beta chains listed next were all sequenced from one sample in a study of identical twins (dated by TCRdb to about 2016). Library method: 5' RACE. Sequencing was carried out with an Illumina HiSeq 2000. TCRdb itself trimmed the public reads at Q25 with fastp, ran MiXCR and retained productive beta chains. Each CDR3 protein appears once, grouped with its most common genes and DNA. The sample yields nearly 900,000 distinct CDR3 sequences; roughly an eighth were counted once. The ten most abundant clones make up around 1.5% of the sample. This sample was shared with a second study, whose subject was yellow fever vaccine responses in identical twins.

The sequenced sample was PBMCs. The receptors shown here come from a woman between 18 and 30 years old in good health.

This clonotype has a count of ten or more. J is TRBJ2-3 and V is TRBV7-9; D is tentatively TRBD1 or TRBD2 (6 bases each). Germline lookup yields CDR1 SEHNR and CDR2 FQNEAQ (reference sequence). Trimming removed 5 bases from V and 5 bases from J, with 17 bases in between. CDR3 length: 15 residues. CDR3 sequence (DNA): TGTGCCAGCAGCCGAACGAGTGGAGGGGGAGATACGCAGTATTTT. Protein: CASSRTSGGGDTQYF. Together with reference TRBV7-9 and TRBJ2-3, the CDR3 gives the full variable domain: DTGVSQNPRHKITKRGQNVTFRCDPISEHNRLYWYRQTLGQGPEFLTYFQNEAQLEKSRLLSDRFSAERPKGSFSTLEIQRTEQGDSAMYLCASSRTSGGGDTQYFGPGTRLTVL.

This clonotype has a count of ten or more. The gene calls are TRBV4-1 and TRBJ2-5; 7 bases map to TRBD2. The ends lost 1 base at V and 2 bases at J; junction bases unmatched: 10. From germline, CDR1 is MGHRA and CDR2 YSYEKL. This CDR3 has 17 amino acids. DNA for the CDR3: TGCGCCAGCAGCCAAGTTTCGATAGCGGGTAGTCAAGAGACCCAGTACTTC. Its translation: CASSQVSIAGSQETQYF.

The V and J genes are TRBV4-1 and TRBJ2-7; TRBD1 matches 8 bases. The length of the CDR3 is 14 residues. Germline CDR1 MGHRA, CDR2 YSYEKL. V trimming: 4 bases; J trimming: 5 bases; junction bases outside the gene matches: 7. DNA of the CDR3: TGCGCCAGCAGCCGGACAGGGCTAACCGACGAGCAGTACTTC. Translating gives CASSRTGLTDEQYF.

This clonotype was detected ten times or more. CDR3 DNA sequence: TGTGCCAGCAGTAACAGGGGTCTTCACTATGGCTACACCTTC. Translating gives CASSNRGLHYGYTF. The rearrangement joins TRBV12-3 or TRBV12-4 to TRBJ1-2; 7 bases map to TRBD1. The CDR3 has 14 residues. V shed 5 bases, J shed 3 bases, and the junction held 6 bases outside the gene matches.

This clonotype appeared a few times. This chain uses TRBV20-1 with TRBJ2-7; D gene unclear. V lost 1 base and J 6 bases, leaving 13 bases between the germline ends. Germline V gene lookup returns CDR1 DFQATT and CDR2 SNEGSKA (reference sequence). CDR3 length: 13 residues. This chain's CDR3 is CSARGVRNLEQYV. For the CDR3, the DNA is TGCAGTGCTAGAGGAGTCCGAAATCTCGAGCAGTACGTC.

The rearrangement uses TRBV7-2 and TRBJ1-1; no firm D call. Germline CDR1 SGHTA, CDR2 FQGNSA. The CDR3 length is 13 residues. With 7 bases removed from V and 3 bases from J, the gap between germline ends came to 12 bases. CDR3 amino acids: CASTLGGDTEAFF. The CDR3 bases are TGTGCCAGCACCCTGGGTGGGGACACTGAAGCTTTCTTT.

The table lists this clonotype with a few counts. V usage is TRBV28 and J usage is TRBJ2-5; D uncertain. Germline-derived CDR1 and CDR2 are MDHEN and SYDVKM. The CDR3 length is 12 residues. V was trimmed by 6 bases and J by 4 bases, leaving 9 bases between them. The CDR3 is CASRYSGETQYF. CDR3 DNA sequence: TGTGCCAGCAGATACAGTGGAGAGACCCAGTACTTC.

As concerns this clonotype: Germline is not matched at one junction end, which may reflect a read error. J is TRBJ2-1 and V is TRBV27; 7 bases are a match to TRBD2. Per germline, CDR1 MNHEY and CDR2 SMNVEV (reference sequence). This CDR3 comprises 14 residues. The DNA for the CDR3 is TGTGTCAGCAGTCCCCGGGGACTATACAATGAGCAGTTCTTC. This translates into CVSSPRGLYNEQFF.

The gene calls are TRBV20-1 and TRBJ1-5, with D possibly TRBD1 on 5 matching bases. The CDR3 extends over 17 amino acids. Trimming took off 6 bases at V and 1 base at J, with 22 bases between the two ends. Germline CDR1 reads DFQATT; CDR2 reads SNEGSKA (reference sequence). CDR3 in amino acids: CSARRDPSGISNQPQHF. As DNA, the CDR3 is TGCAGTGCCCGCAGGGACCCCTCAGGGATAAGCAATCAGCCCCAGCATTTT.

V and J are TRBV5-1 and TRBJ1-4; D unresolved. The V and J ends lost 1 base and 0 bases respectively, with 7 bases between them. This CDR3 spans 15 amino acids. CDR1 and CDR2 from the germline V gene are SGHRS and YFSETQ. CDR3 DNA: TGCGCCAGCAGCTTGTCGGAGACAACTAATGAAAAACTGTTTTTT. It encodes CASSLSETTNEKLFF.

The CDR3 reads CASSLGGMETDTQYF. Here the CDR3 DNA reads TGTGCCAGCAGTTTGGGCGGAATGGAGACAGATACGCAGTATTTT. The chain employs TRBV28 and TRBJ2-3, with no clear D. There are 15 residues in the CDR3. The V and J ends lost 3 bases and 3 bases respectively, with 13 bases between them. CDR1 is MDHEN and CDR2 is SYDVKM in the germline V gene. Full variable domain (rest looked up from reference TRBV28 and TRBJ2-3): DVKVTQSSRYLVKRTGEKVFLECVQDMDHENMFWYRQDPGLGLRLIYFSYDVKMKEKGDIPEGYSVSREKKERFSLILESASTNQTSMYLCASSLGGMETDTQYFGPGTRLTVL.

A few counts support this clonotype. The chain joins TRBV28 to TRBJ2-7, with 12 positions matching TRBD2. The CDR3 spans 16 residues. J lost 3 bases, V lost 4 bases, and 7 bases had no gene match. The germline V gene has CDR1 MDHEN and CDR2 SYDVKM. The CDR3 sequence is CASSSRTSGTNYEQYF. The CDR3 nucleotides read TGTGCCAGCAGTTCCCGGACTAGCGGGACCAACTACGAGCAGTACTTC.

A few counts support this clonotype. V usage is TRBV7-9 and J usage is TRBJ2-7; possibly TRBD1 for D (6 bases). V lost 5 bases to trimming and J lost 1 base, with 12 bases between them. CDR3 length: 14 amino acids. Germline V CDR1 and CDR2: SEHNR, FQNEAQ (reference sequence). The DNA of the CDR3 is TGTGCCAGCAGCACAACAGGGTCGTCCTACGAGCAGTACTTC. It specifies CASSTTGSSYEQYF.

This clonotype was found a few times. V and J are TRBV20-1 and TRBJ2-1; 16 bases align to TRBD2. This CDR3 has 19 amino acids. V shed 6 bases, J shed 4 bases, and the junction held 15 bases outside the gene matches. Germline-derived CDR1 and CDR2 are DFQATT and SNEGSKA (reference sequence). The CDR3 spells CSAAPSGLAGGPGYNEQFF. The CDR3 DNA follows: TGCAGTGCCGCCCCCTCGGGACTAGCGGGAGGGCCGGGTTACAATGAGCAGTTCTTC.

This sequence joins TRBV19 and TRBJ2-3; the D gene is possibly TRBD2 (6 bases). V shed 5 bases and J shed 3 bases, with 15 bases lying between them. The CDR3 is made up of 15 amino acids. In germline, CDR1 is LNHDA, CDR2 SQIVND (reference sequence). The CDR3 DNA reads TGTGCCAGTAGTCCAGGGTCGGGAGTGACAGATACGCAGTATTTT. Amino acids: CASSPGSGVTDTQYF.

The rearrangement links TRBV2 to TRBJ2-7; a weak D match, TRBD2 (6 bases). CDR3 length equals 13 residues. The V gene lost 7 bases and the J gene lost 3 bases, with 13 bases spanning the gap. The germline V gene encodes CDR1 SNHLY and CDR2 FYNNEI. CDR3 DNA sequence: TGTGCCAGCAAAGCCTCGGAGGGCTACGAGCAGTACTTC. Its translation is CASKASEGYEQYF.

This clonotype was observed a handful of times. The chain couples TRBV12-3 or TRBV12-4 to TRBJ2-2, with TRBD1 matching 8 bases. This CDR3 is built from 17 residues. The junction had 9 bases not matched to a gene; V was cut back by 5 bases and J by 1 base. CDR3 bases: TGTGCCAGCAGTCCCGCCGGCAGGGGGCAGAACACCGGGGAGCTGTTTTTT. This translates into CASSPAGRGQNTGELFF.

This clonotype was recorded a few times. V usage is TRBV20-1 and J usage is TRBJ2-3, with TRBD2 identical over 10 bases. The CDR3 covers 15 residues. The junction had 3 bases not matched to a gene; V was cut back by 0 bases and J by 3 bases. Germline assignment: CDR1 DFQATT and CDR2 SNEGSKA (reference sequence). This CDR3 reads CSARDLAGATDTQYF. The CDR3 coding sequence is TGCAGTGCTAGAGATCTAGCGGGAGCAACAGATACGCAGTATTTT.

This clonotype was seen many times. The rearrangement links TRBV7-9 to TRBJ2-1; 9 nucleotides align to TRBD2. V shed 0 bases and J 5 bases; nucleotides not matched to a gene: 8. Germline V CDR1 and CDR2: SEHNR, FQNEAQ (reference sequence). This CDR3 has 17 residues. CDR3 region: CASSLAPGLAPNNEQFF. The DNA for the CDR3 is TGTGCCAGCAGCTTAGCTCCCGGACTAGCGCCTAACAATGAGCAGTTCTTC.

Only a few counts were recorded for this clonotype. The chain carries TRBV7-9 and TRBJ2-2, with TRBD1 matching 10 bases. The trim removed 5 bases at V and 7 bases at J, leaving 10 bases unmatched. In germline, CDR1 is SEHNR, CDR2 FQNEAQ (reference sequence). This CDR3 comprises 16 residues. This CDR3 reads CASSHRQGAAGGELFF. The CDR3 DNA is TGTGCCAGCAGCCATCGACAGGGGGCGGCTGGCGGGGAGCTGTTTTTT. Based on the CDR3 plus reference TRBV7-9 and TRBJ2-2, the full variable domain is DTGVSQNPRHKITKRGQNVTFRCDPISEHNRLYWYRQTLGQGPEFLTYFQNEAQLEKSRLLSDRFSAERPKGSFSTLEIQRTEQGDSAMYLCASSHRQGAAGGELFFGEGSRLTVL.

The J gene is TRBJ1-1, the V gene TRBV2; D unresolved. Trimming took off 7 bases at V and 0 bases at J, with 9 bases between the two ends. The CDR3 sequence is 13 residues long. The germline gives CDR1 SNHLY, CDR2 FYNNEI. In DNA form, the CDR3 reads TGTGCCAGCAAAACGACGGTGAACACTGAAGCTTTCTTT. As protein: CASKTTVNTEAFF.

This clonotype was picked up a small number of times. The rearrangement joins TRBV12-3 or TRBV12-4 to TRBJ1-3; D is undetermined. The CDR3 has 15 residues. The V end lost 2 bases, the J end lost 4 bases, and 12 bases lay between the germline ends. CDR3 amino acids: CASSLFRGVGNTIYF. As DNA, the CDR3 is TGTGCCAGCAGTTTATTTCGTGGGGTCGGAAACACCATATATTTT.